This TCR beta chain was identified during a study of metastatic and nonmetastatic thyroid tumors. Study-level background: Comparative analysis of repertoires was undertaken across blood and tumor or nodule tissue obtained from malignant and benign thyroid patients.

Only a few counts were recorded for this clone. Antigen: not known. Trimming pared 7 bases from V and 8 bases from J, leaving 1 base between. Germline assignment: CDR1 KGHDR and CDR2 SFDVKD. CDR3 length equals 8 residues. Original handling: Clinicopathological groups differed in CDR3, with these differences serving to build a distant-metastasis classifier for papillary thyroid cancer. MiXCR reprocessed the PCR reads for TCRdb. None of the V and J calls come from the authors' own analysis; TCRdb made them. The profile shows around 5,300 clones, roughly 25% of them singletons. Study findings and constraints: Benign nodules were reported to have significantly lower TCR beta diversity than malignant thyroid tumors, in blood and tumor.

No patient received treatment before thyroid surgery. The receptor was isolated from a female donor with papillary thyroid cancer or a benign thyroid nodule (not recorded which). Some clones in this sample may be carry-over from other donors' samples. The gene calls are TRBV24-1 and TRBJ1-2; D unresolved. Sequencing was carried out using adjacent normal tissue. CDR3 sequence: CATRGYTF. The CDR3 region has the DNA TGTGCCACCAGGGGCTACACCTTC.